This TCR beta chain emerged from a study of T cell responses to AZD1222 COVID-19 vaccine. Study findings and constraints: Among AZD1222 vaccinees, only six or seven were seropositive at baseline. In all cases, repertoires were sampled only after the peak T cell response. Unmutated variant regions are reportedly the target of nearly half of TCRs that are spike-specific.

TCRdb's table, derived via immunoSEQ multiplex PCR, lists solely in-frame clones and lacks some. The data contain some 150,000 clones, about 91% of them seen just once; the ten biggest clones take up about 1.9%. Germline CDR1 and CDR2: SGHDT and YYEEEE. V was cut by 3 bases and J by 4 bases, with 10 bases left in between. The CDR3 totals 13 residues. Worth noting for this clone: Its specificity is not known.

The sequence was collected from an adult in good health. The source material was peripheral blood, sampled on day 0 of AZD1222 vaccination. V usage is TRBV5-6 and J usage is TRBJ1-1; the D is unclear. CDR3 in DNA: TGTGCCAGCAGCTATGTGGGAGGCACTGAAGCTTTCTTT. As protein: CASSYVGGTEAFF.